These 21 T cell receptor beta chains were all obtained from the same sample, sequenced in a study of T cells expressing NK-cell markers. One entry per CDR3 protein, without DNA, is what TCRdb gives after re-calling the 5' RACE reads. The sample data list some 190,000 distinct CDR3 sequences. Input material: blood T cells: a sorted CD56 or NKG2C T cell subset, CD4+ or CD8+ T cells, or bulk PBMC T cells (not recorded which). The source is a man aged 18-70 years in good health.

The genes are TRBV28 and TRBJ2-2. Germline loops: CDR1 MDHEN, CDR2 SYDVKM. CDR3 length: 15 amino acids. CDR3 sequence reads: CASSFDSGITGELFF.

The V gene is TRBV20-1, the J gene TRBJ1-6; no DNA is available, so the TRBD1 call from TCRdb remains unchecked. The CDR3 is 14 residues long. From germline, CDR1 is DFQATT and CDR2 SNEGSKA (reference sequence). The CDR3 protein is CSADRGYDNSPLHF.

V is TRBV7-9 and J is TRBJ2-1; TCRdb lists TRBD1, though no DNA is available to test this call. Germline V CDR1 and CDR2: SEHNR, FQNEAQ (reference sequence). The CDR3 runs 15 residues. CDR3 region: CASTPPGRRDNEQFF. Complete variable domain (other parts from reference TRBV7-9 and TRBJ2-1): DTGVSQNPRHKITKRGQNVTFRCDPISEHNRLYWYRQTLGQGPEFLTYFQNEAQLEKSRLLSDRFSAERPKGSFSTLEIQRTEQGDSAMYLCASTPPGRRDNEQFFGPGTRLTVL.

This rearrangement joins TRBV28 to TRBJ2-1; there is no DNA to check the TCRdb D call of TRBD2. Looked up from germline, CDR1 is MDHEN and CDR2 is SYDVKM. The CDR3 totals 17 residues. CDR3 residues: CASSLSLAGGSYNEQFF.

The V call is TRBV15, the J call TRBJ2-5. The germline V gene encodes CDR1 LNHNV and CDR2 YYDKDF (reference sequence). This CDR3 contains 14 residues. CDR3: CATSRDQGQETQYF. Using reference TRBV15 and TRBJ2-5 for the parts outside the CDR3, the full variable domain is DAMVIQNPRYQVTQFGKPVTLSCSQTLNHNVMYWYQQKSSQAPKLLFHYYDKDFNNEADTPDNFQSRRPNTSFCFLDIRSPGLGDTAMYLCATSRDQGQETQYFGPGTRLLVL.

The chain employs TRBV28 and TRBJ1-5. This CDR3 spans 12 amino acids. Germline CDR1 MDHEN, CDR2 SYDVKM. This chain's CDR3 is CASVTGNQPQHF.

This chain connects TRBV20-1 to TRBJ2-7. In germline, CDR1 is DFQATT, CDR2 SNEGSKA (reference sequence). The CDR3 runs 14 residues. This CDR3 is CSASSWGPDYEQYF.

This chain connects TRBV6-5 to TRBJ2-3; TCRdb outputs TRBD1, but without DNA this stays unchecked. In germline, CDR1 is MNHEY, CDR2 SVGAGI. The CDR3 spans 16 residues. CDR3 loop: CASSLLAGANTDTQYF.

The chain links TRBV6-5 to TRBJ2-1. The germline V gene encodes CDR1 MNHEY and CDR2 SVGAGI. The CDR3 has 13 residues. The CDR3 protein is CASSYSWGREQFF.

The genes are TRBV4-2 and TRBJ2-3. The CDR3 totals 15 residues. Germline V lookup: CDR1 LGHNA, CDR2 YNFKEQ. CDR3 sequence reads: CASSQLNQGTDTQYF.

The chain joins TRBV29-1 to TRBJ1-3; TCRdb outputs TRBD1, but without DNA this stays unchecked. Germline CDR1 is SQVTM and CDR2 is ANQGSEA. The CDR3 spans 12 residues. This CDR3 is CSVTGWGNTIYF.

The chain joins TRBV7-9 to TRBJ1-2. Germline CDR1 SEHNR, CDR2 FQNEAQ (reference sequence). The CDR3 covers 16 residues. CDR3 protein: CASSLLAGGYGYGYTF.

This chain uses TRBV29-1 with TRBJ2-3; TCRdb returns TRBD1, unconfirmable since there is no DNA. There are 12 residues in the CDR3. The germline V gene has CDR1 SQVTM and CDR2 ANQGSEA. The CDR3 here is CSTVGETDTQYF.

The rearrangement links TRBV7-8 to TRBJ2-5; there is no DNA to check the TCRdb D call of TRBD1. Germline V gene sequence: CDR1 SGHVS, CDR2 FQNEAQ. The CDR3 is 16 amino acids. CDR3 sequence reads: CASTHAPGGNSETQYF.

The chain couples TRBV10-3 to TRBJ2-7; no DNA is available, so the TRBD1 call from TCRdb remains unchecked. CDR3 length: 15 amino acids. Looked up from germline, CDR1 is ENHRY and CDR2 is SYGVKD. CDR3 in amino acids: CAIAEDRDKEYEQYF.

This chain's CDR3 is CASSIKDSPIYGYTF. The chain uses TRBV19 and TRBJ1-2; TCRdb gives TRBD1 as the D gene, but with no DNA this cannot be confirmed. Germline CDR1 is LNHDA and CDR2 is SQIVND (reference sequence). The CDR3 extends over 15 amino acids.

V and J are TRBV28 and TRBJ2-7; TCRdb lists TRBD1, though no DNA is available to test this call. Germline assignment: CDR1 MDHEN and CDR2 SYDVKM. The CDR3 sequence is 15 residues long. CDR3 region: CASSSPWGAAYEQYF.

This chain connects TRBV28 to TRBJ1-1; lacking DNA, the TRBD1 call made by TCRdb goes unchecked. CDR3 length equals 12 residues. In germline, CDR1 is MDHEN, CDR2 SYDVKM. CDR3 loop: CASSFRGTEAFF.

CDR3 loop: CASSGGYMRTEAFF. The rearrangement uses TRBV2 and TRBJ1-1; TCRdb calls TRBD1, which cannot be checked without DNA. The CDR3 length is 14 residues. Germline-derived CDR1 and CDR2 are SNHLY and FYNNEI.

This chain joins TRBV12-5 and TRBJ2-5. The CDR3 spans 11 residues. Germline lookup yields CDR1 LGHNT and CDR2 FRNRAP. The CDR3: CASGWSWPQYF.

This chain's CDR3 is CASSLGRGGPGELFF. The V gene is TRBV13, the J gene TRBJ2-2; the TCRdb D gene call, TRBD1, has no DNA to confirm it. The CDR3 spans 15 residues. Germline V gene data show CDR1 as PRHDT and CDR2 as FYEKMQ (reference sequence).